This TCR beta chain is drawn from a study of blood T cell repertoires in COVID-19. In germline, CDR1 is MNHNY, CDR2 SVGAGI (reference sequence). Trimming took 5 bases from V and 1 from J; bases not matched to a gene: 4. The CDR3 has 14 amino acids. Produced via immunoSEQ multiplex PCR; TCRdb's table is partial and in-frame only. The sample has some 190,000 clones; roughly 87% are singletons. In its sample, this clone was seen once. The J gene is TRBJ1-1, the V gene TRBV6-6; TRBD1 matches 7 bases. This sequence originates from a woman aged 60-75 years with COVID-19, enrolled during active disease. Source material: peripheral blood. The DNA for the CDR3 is TGTGCCAGCAGTATCAGGGGGAAGAACACTGAAGCTTTCTTT. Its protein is CASSIRGKNTEAFF.